The source of this T cell receptor (beta chain) is a study of OX40 agonist ivuxolimab in advanced cancers. Study results and limitations: Some nonresponders additionally presented with little normalized T-cell clonal expansion.

Losses at the gene ends were 3 bases for V and 3 bases for J; bases not matched to a gene: 6. This CDR3 is built from 14 residues. CDR1 is SQVTM, CDR2 ANQGSEA, per germline. On this clone itself: Its antigen is unidentified.

Sequencing was performed with immunoSEQ multiplex PCR; in TCRdb, only in-frame clones are kept and a portion is missing. The sample holds about 98,000 clones, around 90% seen once. The sequencing here drew on CD4+ or CD8+ T cells sorted from blood, taken in a trial of the OX40 agonist ivuxolimab. The origin of this receptor is an adult with an advanced solid tumor such as melanoma, head and neck, liver or kidney cancer. The V and J genes are TRBV29-1 and TRBJ1-2; 8 nucleotides match TRBD1. The chain's CDR3 is CSVERQGNDYGYTF. For the CDR3, the DNA is TGCAGCGTTGAGAGACAGGGGAACGACTATGGCTACACCTTC.